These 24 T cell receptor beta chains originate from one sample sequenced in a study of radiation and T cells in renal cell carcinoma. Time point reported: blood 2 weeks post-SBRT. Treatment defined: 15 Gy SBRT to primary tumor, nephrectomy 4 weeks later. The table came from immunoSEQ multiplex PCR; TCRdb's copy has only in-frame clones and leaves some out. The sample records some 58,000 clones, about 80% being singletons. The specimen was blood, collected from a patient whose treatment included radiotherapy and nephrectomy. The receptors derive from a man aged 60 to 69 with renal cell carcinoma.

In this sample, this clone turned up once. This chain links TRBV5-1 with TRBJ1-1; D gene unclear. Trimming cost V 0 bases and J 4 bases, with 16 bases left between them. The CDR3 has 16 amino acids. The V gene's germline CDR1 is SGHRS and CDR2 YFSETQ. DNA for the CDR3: TGCGCCAGCAGCTTGGCCAACACACAAAGGCGCACTGAAGCTTTCTTT. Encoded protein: CASSLANTQRRTEAFF.

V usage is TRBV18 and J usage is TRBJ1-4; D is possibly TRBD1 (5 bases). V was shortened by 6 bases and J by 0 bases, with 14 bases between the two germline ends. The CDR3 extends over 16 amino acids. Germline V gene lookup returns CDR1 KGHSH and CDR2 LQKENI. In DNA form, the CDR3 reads TGTGCCAGCTCCAGGGAAAACATCCCAACTAATGAAAAACTGTTTTTT. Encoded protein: CASSRENIPTNEKLFF. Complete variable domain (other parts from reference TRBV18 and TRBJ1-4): NAGVMQNPRHLVRRRGQEARLRCSPMKGHSHVYWYRQLPEEGLKFMVYLQKENIIDESGMPKERFSAEFPKEGPSILRIQQVVRGDSAAYFCASSRENIPTNEKLFFGSGTQLSVL.

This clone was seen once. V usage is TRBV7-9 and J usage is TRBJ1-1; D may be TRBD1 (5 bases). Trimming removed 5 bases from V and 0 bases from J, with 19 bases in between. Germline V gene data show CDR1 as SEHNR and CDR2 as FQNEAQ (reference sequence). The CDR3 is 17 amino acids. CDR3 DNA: TGTGCCAGCAGCACATACGGGACGGCTAACATGAACACTGAAGCTTTCTTT. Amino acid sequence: CASSTYGTANMNTEAFF.

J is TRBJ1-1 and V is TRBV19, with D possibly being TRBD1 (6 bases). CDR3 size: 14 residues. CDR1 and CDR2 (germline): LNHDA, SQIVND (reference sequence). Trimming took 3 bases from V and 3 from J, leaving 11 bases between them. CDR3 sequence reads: CASSIPGQYTEAFF. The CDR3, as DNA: TGTGCCAGTAGTATCCCTGGACAGTACACTGAAGCTTTCTTT.

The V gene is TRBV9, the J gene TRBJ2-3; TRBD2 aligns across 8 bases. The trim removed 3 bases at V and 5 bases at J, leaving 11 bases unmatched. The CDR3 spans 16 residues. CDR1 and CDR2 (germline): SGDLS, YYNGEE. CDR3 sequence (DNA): TGTGCCAGCAGCGCCCGGGGGCGGGGGGACAAAGATACGCAGTATTTT. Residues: CASSARGRGDKDTQYF.

CDR3 DNA: TGTGCCAGCAGCTTAGGAGGGACTAGCGGGGGAGAGACCCAGTACTTC. Encoded protein: CASSLGGTSGGETQYF. This rearrangement joins TRBV7-2 to TRBJ2-5; 14 nucleotides line up with TRBD2. Germline V CDR1 and CDR2: SGHTA, FQGNSA. Trimming cost V 1 base and J 4 bases; bases outside gene matches: 2. This CDR3 is built from 16 residues.

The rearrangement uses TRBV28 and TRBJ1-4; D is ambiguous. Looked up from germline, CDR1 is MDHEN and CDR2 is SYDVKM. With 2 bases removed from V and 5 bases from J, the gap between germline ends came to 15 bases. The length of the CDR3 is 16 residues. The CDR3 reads CASSLPLRDFNEKLFF. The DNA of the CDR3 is TGTGCCAGCAGTTTACCCTTGCGCGACTTCAATGAAAAACTGTTTTTT.

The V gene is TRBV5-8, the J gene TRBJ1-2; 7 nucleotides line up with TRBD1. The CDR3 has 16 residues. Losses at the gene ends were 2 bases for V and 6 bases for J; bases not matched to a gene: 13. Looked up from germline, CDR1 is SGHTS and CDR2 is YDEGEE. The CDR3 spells CASSLLIRPGTDGYTF. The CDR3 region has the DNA TGTGCCAGCAGCTTACTCATCCGTCCCGGGACAGATGGCTACACCTTC.

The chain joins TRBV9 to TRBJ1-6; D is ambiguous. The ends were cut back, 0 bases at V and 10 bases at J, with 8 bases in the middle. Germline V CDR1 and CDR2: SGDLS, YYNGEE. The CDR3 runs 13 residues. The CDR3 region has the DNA TGTGCCAGCAGCGTAGGTGTGGAGTCACCCCTCCACTTT. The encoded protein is CASSVGVESPLHF.

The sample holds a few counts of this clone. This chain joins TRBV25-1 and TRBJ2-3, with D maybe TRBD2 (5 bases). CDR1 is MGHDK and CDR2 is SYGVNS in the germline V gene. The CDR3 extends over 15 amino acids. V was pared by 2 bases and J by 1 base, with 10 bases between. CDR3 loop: CASSEGGGRTDTQYF. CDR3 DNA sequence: TGTGCCAGCAGTGAAGGAGGCGGGCGCACAGATACGCAGTATTTT.

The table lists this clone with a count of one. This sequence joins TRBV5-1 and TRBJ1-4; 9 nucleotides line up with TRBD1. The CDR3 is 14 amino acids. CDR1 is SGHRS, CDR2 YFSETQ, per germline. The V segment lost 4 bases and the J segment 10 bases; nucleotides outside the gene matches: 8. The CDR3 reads CASSGGQGATKLFF. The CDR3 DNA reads TGCGCCAGCAGCGGGGGACAGGGAGCAACAAAACTGTTTTTT.

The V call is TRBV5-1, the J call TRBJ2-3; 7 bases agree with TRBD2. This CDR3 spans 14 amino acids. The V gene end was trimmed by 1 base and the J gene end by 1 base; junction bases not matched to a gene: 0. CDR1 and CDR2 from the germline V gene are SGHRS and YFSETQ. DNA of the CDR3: TGCGCCAGCAGCTTGACTAGCGGCACAGATACGCAGTATTTT. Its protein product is CASSLTSGTDTQYF.

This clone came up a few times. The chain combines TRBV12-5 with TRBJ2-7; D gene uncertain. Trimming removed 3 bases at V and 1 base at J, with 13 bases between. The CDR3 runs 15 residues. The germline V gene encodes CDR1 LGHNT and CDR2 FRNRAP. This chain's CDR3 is CASGLGQFHSYEQYF. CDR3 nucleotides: TGTGCTAGTGGTTTAGGTCAGTTTCATTCCTACGAGCAGTACTTC.

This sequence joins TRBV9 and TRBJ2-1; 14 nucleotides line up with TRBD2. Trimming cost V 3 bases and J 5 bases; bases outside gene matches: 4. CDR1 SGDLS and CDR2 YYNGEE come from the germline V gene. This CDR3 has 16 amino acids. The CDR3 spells CASSARGLAGDNEQFF. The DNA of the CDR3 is TGTGCCAGCAGCGCCCGGGGACTAGCGGGAGACAATGAGCAGTTCTTC.

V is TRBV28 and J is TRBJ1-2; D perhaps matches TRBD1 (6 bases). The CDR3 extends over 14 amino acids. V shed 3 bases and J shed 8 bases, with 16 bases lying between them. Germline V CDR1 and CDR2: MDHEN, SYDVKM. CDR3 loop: CASSFGVQGTGYTF. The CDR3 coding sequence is TGTGCCAGCAGTTTCGGAGTACAGGGTACGGGCTACACCTTC.

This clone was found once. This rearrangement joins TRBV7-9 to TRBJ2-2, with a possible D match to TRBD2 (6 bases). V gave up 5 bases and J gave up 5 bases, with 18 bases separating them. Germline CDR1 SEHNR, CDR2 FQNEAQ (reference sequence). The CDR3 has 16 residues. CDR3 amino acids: CASSPPRLGLTGELFF. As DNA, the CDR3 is TGTGCCAGCAGCCCCCCCCGACTAGGGTTAACCGGGGAGCTGTTTTTT.

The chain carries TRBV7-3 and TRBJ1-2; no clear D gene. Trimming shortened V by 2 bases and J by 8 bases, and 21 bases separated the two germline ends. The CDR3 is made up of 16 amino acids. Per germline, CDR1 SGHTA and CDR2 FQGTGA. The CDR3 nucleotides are TGTGCCAGCAGCTTAGCGGGGTCGGCACCCCGGAGGGGCTACACCTTC. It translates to CASSLAGSAPRRGYTF.

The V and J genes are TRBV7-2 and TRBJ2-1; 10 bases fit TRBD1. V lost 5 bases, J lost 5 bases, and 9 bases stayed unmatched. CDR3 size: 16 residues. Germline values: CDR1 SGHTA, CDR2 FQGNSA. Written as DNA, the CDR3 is TGTGCCAGCAGCGACCGACAGGGGGCTTTTAACAATGAGCAGTTCTTC. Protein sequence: CASSDRQGAFNNEQFF.

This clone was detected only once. CDR3 protein: CASSSLWGGTEAFF. CDR3 coding DNA: TGTGCCAGCAGCTCTCTTTGGGGGGGAACTGAAGCTTTCTTT. This chain uses TRBV6-1 with TRBJ1-1; possibly TRBD1 for D (5 bases). Germline CDR1 is MNHNS and CDR2 is SASEGT. V was cut by 6 bases and J by 5 bases, with 16 bases left in between. This CDR3 comprises 14 residues.

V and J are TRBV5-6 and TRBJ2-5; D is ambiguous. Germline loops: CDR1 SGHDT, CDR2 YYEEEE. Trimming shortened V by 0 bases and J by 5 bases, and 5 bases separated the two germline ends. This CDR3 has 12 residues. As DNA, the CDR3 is TGTGCCAGCAGCTTGGATAAGGAGACCCAGTACTTC. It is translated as CASSLDKETQYF.

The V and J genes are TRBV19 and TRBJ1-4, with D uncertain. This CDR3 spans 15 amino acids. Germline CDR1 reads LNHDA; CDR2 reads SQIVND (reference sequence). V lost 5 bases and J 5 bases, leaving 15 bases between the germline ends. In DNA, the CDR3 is TGTGCCAGTAGTCCCGACCGGGGAAAAAATGAAAAACTGTTTTTT. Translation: CASSPDRGKNEKLFF.

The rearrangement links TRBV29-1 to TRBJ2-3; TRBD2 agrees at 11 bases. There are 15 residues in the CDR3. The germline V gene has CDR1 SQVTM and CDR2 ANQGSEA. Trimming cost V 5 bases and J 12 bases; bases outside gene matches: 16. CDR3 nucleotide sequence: TGCAGCGTTTGCAAGGGACTAGCGGATCCTAGCCTCCAGTATTTT. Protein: CSVCKGLADPSLQYF.

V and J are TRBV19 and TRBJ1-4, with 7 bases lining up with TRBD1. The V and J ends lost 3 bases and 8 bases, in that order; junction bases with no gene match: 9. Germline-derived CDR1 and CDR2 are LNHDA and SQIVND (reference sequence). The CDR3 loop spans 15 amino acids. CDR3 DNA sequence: TGTGCCAGTAGTATGTTAGGGGGCGGACGCGAAAAACTGTTTTTT. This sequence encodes CASSMLGGGREKLFF.

CDR3 DNA: TGTGCCTGTCAAGCAGGGTACAATGAGCAGTTCTTC. It yields the protein CACQAGYNEQFF. The chain links TRBV30 to TRBJ2-1, with a weak D call TRBD1 (5 bases). CDR1 GTSNPN and CDR2 SVGIG come from the germline V gene (reference sequence). There are 12 residues in the CDR3. V dropped 6 bases and J dropped 4 bases, with 10 bases sitting between them.